This passage covers 16 T cell receptor beta chains from one sample sequenced in a study of identical twins. TCRdb reanalysed the 5' RACE reads using MiXCR and keeps one entry per CDR3 protein. Of under 350,000 distinct CDR3 sequences listed, 7.5% to 9.5% are singletons. This sample also belongs to another study, concerning yellow fever vaccine responses in identical twins.

Sequenced material: CD8+ T cells sorted from blood. The source is a woman aged 18-35 years in good health.

CDR3 sequence reads: CSARVRGGVTQYF. For the CDR3, the DNA is TGCAGTGCTAGGGTTCGGGGGGGAGTGACCCAGTACTTC. The V and J genes are TRBV20-1 and TRBJ2-5; 8 bases match TRBD2. The germline V gene encodes CDR1 DFQATT and CDR2 SNEGSKA (reference sequence). J lost 7 bases, V lost 3 bases, and 7 bases had no gene match. This CDR3 has 13 residues.

This clonotype showed up many times. This rearrangement joins TRBV2 to TRBJ1-4; tentatively, D is TRBD1 (6 bases). The CDR3 contains 14 residues. CDR1 SNHLY and CDR2 FYNNEI come from the germline V gene. V dropped 4 bases and J dropped 7 bases, with 13 bases sitting between them. CDR3 loop: CASSGLQGGEKLFF. The CDR3 region has the DNA TGTGCCAGCAGTGGACTTCAAGGGGGTGAAAAACTGTTTTTT.

This clonotype has at least ten counts. This chain uses TRBV11-2 with TRBJ2-1; 11 nucleotides agree with TRBD1. From germline, CDR1 is SGHAT and CDR2 FQNNGV. The V segment lost 5 bases and the J segment 9 bases; nucleotides outside the gene matches: 6. The length of the CDR3 is 14 residues. The DNA of the CDR3 is TGTGCCAGCAGCCCCGGGACAGGGGGATTTGAGCAGTTCTTC. Translation: CASSPGTGGFEQFF.

This chain connects TRBV5-1 to TRBJ2-7, with TRBD1 matching over 10 bases. Germline CDR1 and CDR2: SGHRS and YFSETQ. The CDR3 is 15 residues long. J was trimmed by 4 bases and V by 2 bases; bases with no gene match: 6. The CDR3 DNA reads TGCGCCAGCAGCTTCGACGGACAGGGGGGATACGAGCAGTACTTC. Its protein is CASSFDGQGGYEQYF.

This clonotype was counted at least ten times. The J gene is TRBJ2-7, the V gene TRBV6-5; D perhaps matches TRBD2 (6 bases). CDR3 size: 17 residues. V lost 0 bases and J 4 bases, leaving 19 bases between the germline ends. Germline-derived CDR1 and CDR2 are MNHEY and SVGAGI. The CDR3 nucleotides read TGTGCCAGCAGTTACTCGTCCGATCCCCTCGGGGGTTACGAGCAGTACTTC. It codes for CASSYSSDPLGGYEQYF.

The chain couples TRBV27 to TRBJ1-1, with 7 bases aligning to TRBD1. Unmatched junction bases numbered 11, after V lost 4 bases and J lost 6 bases. Germline V CDR1 and CDR2: MNHEY, SMNVEV (reference sequence). This CDR3 spans 15 amino acids. The DNA of the CDR3 is TGTGCCAGCAGTTCCCATGAGGGGGCTGGGGCTGAAGCTTTCTTT. Encoded protein: CASSSHEGAGAEAFF.

This clonotype was recorded at least ten times. The genes are TRBV25-1 and TRBJ2-5, with D perhaps matching TRBD1 (7 bases). Trimming took 4 bases from V and 5 from J, leaving 11 bases between them. The length of the CDR3 is 13 residues. Germline V gives CDR1 MGHDK, CDR2 SYGVNS. This chain's CDR3 is CASSGAGGETQYF. The DNA of the CDR3 is TGTGCCAGCAGTGGGGCAGGGGGGGAGACCCAGTACTTC.

The table lists this clonotype with a few counts. The chain links TRBV10-2 to TRBJ2-7; TRBD2 might be the D (6 bases). The V gene lost 5 bases and the J gene lost 0 bases, with 11 bases spanning the gap. The CDR3 has 14 amino acids. Germline V CDR1 and CDR2: WSHSY, SAAADI. CDR3 nucleotides: TGCGCCAGCAGTAACGGGGGTCACTCCTACGAGCAGTACTTC. Amino acid sequence: CASSNGGHSYEQYF.

The chain combines TRBV15 with TRBJ2-3; either TRBD1 or TRBD2 may supply D (5 bases each). Germline CDR1 is LNHNV and CDR2 is YYDKDF (reference sequence). Trimming shortened V by 3 bases and J by 1 base, and 20 bases separated the two germline ends. This CDR3 contains 18 residues. The CDR3 loop is CATSSHRWVEGRTDTQYF. CDR3 nucleotide sequence: TGTGCCACCAGCAGTCATCGTTGGGTCGAGGGGCGCACAGATACGCAGTATTTT.

The chain uses TRBV13 and TRBJ2-1; TRBD1 aligns across 9 bases. This CDR3 spans 15 amino acids. The trim removed 5 bases at V and 10 bases at J, leaving 12 bases unmatched. The germline gives CDR1 PRHDT, CDR2 FYEKMQ (reference sequence). The DNA of the CDR3 is TGTGCCAGCAGCCTAAGGGACAGGGAACGGGGAGAGCAGTTCTTC. It specifies CASSLRDRERGEQFF. Together with reference TRBV13 and TRBJ2-1, the CDR3 gives the full variable domain: AAGVIQSPRHLIKEKRETATLKCYPIPRHDTVYWYQQGPGQDPQFLISFYEKMQSDKGSIPDRFSAQQFSDYHSELNMSSLELGDSALYFCASSLRDRERGEQFFGPGTRLTVL.

This clonotype was picked up many times. This sequence joins TRBV6-1 and TRBJ2-7; tentatively, D is TRBD1 or TRBD2 (5 bases each). Germline CDR1 and CDR2: MNHNS and SASEGT. V dropped 1 base and J dropped 3 bases, with 13 bases sitting between them. The CDR3 length is 15 residues. The CDR3 protein is CASSEVGPAIYEQYF. DNA for the CDR3: TGTGCCAGCAGTGAAGTGGGACCGGCTATCTACGAGCAGTACTTC.

V is TRBV15 and J is TRBJ2-7; 7 nucleotides align to TRBD1. Germline V gene data show CDR1 as LNHNV and CDR2 as YYDKDF (reference sequence). V was pared by 1 base and J by 2 bases, with 5 bases of the junction left unmatched. The CDR3 contains 15 residues. Written as DNA, the CDR3 is TGTGCCACCAGCAGAGGAGGGACAGCGACCTACGAGCAGTACTTC. This translates into CATSRGGTATYEQYF.

This clonotype was observed at least ten times. The chain is built from TRBV20-1 and TRBJ2-1, with D possibly matching TRBD2 (5 bases). V lost 1 base, J lost 6 bases, and 10 bases lay in between. The germline V gene has CDR1 DFQATT and CDR2 SNEGSKA (reference sequence). The CDR3 sequence is 13 residues long. The CDR3 DNA reads TGCAGTGCTAGAGCCCCTACTAGCAATGAGCAGTTCTTC. It yields the protein CSARAPTSNEQFF.

The CDR3: CASSPALNTGELFF. The CDR3 DNA is TGTGCCAGCTCACCAGCCTTGAACACCGGGGAGCTGTTTTTT. The chain couples TRBV18 to TRBJ2-2; D is uncertain. Trimming removed 2 bases from V and 1 base from J, with 5 bases in between. This CDR3 is built from 14 residues. Germline lookup yields CDR1 KGHSH and CDR2 LQKENI.

This clonotype has a count of ten or more. The chain recombines TRBV11-2 with TRBJ2-7; TRBD2 agrees at 7 bases. The CDR3 runs to 16 residues. From germline, CDR1 is SGHAT and CDR2 FQNNGV. With V trimmed by 4 bases and J by 2 bases, 11 bases remained unmatched. CDR3 coding DNA: TGTGCCAGCAGCTCCCAGGAAAGCGGGGCCCCCTACGAGCAGTACTTC. It codes for CASSSQESGAPYEQYF. The variable domain in full, completed from reference TRBV11-2 and TRBJ2-7, reads EAGVAQSPRYKIIEKRQSVAFWCNPISGHATLYWYQQILGQGPKLLIQFQNNGVVDDSQLPKDRFSAERLKGVDSTLKIQPAKLEDSAVYLCASSSQESGAPYEQYFGPGTRLTVT.

This clonotype was recorded many times. The rearrangement uses TRBV9 and TRBJ2-7, with D possibly TRBD1 on 5 matching bases. This CDR3 is built from 14 residues. Looked up from germline, CDR1 is SGDLS and CDR2 is YYNGEE. V dropped 2 bases and J dropped 6 bases, with 15 bases sitting between them. The CDR3 DNA follows: TGTGCCAGCAGCGTCGCTTCAGGGTGGGGCGAGCAGTACTTC. Protein product: CASSVASGWGEQYF.